This T cell receptor (beta chain) was documented in a study of graft-versus-host responses after intestinal transplantation. Background on the study: The study gave all recipients anti-thymocyte globulin induction, then tacrolimus and steroids for about 3 years. Study results and caveats: Allografts of patients with graft-donor T cell macrochimerism showed high graft-versus-host to host-versus-graft clone ratios.

Assay: immunoSEQ multiplex PCR; the TCRdb copy retains only in-frame clones and omits some. This table has about 100,000 clones, roughly nine tenths appearing once. V dropped 5 bases and J dropped 0; count of bases not matched to a gene: 11. Germline lookup yields CDR1 LNHDA and CDR2 SQIVND (reference sequence). This CDR3 is built from 18 residues. As concerns this clone: Its target is unknown.

This clonotype originated in a human donor who was the organ donor for an intestinal transplant. The V call is TRBV19, the J call TRBJ2-2, with TRBD1 matching over 8 bases. This material consisted of unstimulated CD4+ T cells sorted from spleen or lymph node cells, taken before transplant. This CDR3 reads CASSGGGQGIANTGELFF. For the CDR3, the DNA is TGTGCCAGTAGTGGGGGAGGACAGGGCATTGCGAACACCGGGGAGCTGTTTTTT.